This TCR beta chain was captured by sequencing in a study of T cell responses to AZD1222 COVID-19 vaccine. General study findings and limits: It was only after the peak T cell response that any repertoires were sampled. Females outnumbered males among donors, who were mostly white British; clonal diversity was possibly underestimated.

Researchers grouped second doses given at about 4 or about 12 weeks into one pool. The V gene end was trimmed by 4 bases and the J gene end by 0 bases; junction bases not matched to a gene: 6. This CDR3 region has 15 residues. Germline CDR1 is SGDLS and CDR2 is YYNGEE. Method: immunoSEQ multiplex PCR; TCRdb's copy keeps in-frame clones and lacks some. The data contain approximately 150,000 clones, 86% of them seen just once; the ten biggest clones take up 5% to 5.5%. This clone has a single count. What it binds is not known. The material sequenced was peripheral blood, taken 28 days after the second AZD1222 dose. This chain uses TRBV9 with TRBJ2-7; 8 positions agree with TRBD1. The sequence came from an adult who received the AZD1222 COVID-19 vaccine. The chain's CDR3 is CASSFGQGSSYEQYF. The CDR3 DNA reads TGTGCCAGCAGCTTCGGACAGGGAAGCTCCTACGAGCAGTACTTC.